This paragraph reports one T cell receptor (beta chain). This record comes from a study of OX40 agonist ivuxolimab in advanced cancers. The CDR3 is made up of 14 amino acids. The V end lost 3 bases, the J end lost 8 bases, and 13 bases lay between the germline ends. The germline gives CDR1 SGHNT, CDR2 YENEEA. Sequencing used immunoSEQ multiplex PCR; TCRdb keeps in-frame clones, though not all of them. The sample contains 60,000 to 75,000 clones, around 93% of which appear only once. J is TRBJ1-4 and V is TRBV11-3; possibly TRBD1 for D (5 bases). The sequence derives from an adult with an advanced solid tumor such as melanoma, head and neck, liver or kidney cancer. The starting material was CD4+ or CD8+ T cells sorted from blood, obtained in a trial of the OX40 agonist ivuxolimab. CDR3 sequence reads: CASSFRGLYEKLFF. The CDR3 coding sequence is TGTGCCAGCAGCTTCCGGGGACTATACGAAAAACTGTTTTTT.